This TCR beta chain was profiled in a study of beta chain features in type 1 diabetes. Concerning this clone: The target antigen is unknown.

Regarding the study as a whole: TCRB CDR3s from Type 1 diabetes patients were moderately but significantly shorter in all four CD4+ subsets.

Sequenced material consisted of expressed TCRB transcripts (all of the isolated RNA was reverse transcribed). Method: immunoSEQ multiplex PCR; TCRdb's copy keeps in-frame clones and lacks some. The data show about 370,000 clones, with over 9% seen just once and 0.6% held by the top ten. The CDR3 has 15 residues. Per germline, CDR1 MNHNS and CDR2 SASEGT. The trim removed 4 bases at V and 2 bases at J, leaving 5 bases unmatched. The rearrangement links TRBV6-1 to TRBJ2-5; 9 bases map to TRBD1. Source material: central memory CD4+ T cells from blood. The origin of this receptor is a man aged 25-45 years with type 1 diabetes. CDR3: CASSAWDRAQETQYF. The CDR3 DNA follows: TGTGCCAGCAGTGCGTGGGACAGGGCTCAAGAGACCCAGTACTTC.